Shown below are 24 T cell receptor beta chains from a single sample sequenced in a study of identical twins. Via MiXCR, TCRdb re-called the 5' RACE reads, giving one row per CDR3 protein. The table records some 230,000 distinct CDR3 sequences, 6.5% to 8% of them present only once. The same sample was also studied in work on T cells expressing NK-cell markers.

Material for sequencing was CD8+ T cells sorted from blood. These receptors came from a woman aged 18 to 35 in good health.

This clonotype was seen a few times. The chain recombines TRBV12-3 or TRBV12-4 with TRBJ2-5; the D gene could be TRBD1 or TRBD2 (5 bases each). V gave up 8 bases and J gave up 4 bases, with 11 bases separating them. The CDR3 runs to 12 residues. CDR3 loop: CASGWGTETQYF. The CDR3 DNA follows: TGTGCCAGCGGTTGGGGGACAGAGACCCAGTACTTC.

This clonotype was counted a few times. This chain joins TRBV7-2 and TRBJ2-2, with a possible D match to TRBD1 (6 bases). The CDR3 is 11 amino acids. The V gene lost 8 bases and the J gene lost 8 bases, with 9 bases spanning the gap. Looked up from germline, CDR1 is SGHTA and CDR2 is FQGNSA. CDR3 in amino acids: CASRQGGELFF. The CDR3 coding sequence is TGTGCCAGCCGCCAGGGGGGGGAGCTGTTTTTT.

This clonotype has only a few counts. This rearrangement joins TRBV9 to TRBJ2-1, with TRBD2 matching over 10 bases. The V gene end was trimmed by 4 bases and the J gene end by 0 bases; junction bases not matched to a gene: 7. Germline V gene sequence: CDR1 SGDLS, CDR2 YYNGEE. The CDR3 covers 17 residues. The CDR3 bases are TGTGCCAGCAGCAAGACTAGCGGGTTGAGCTCCTACAATGAGCAGTTCTTC. This translates into CASSKTSGLSSYNEQFF.

The V and J genes are TRBV7-9 and TRBJ2-7; perhaps D is TRBD1 or TRBD2 (5 bases each). The CDR3 extends over 15 amino acids. Germline V lookup: CDR1 SEHNR, CDR2 FQNEAQ (reference sequence). V was pared by 5 bases and J by 7 bases, with 21 bases between. CDR3 region: CASSQSRDGVREQYF. The CDR3 DNA reads TGTGCCAGCAGCCAGAGCAGGGACGGAGTCCGGGAGCAGTACTTC.

This clonotype was observed a handful of times. The CDR3 DNA sequence: TGCAGTGCTAGTGTTAGCGGGAGGGCCTCGCCTGAGCAGTTCTTC. Its translation is CSASVSGRASPEQFF. The rearrangement links TRBV20-1 to TRBJ2-1; TRBD2 aligns across 11 bases. From germline, CDR1 is DFQATT and CDR2 SNEGSKA (reference sequence). V lost 3 bases to trimming and J lost 9 bases; unmatched junction nucleotides: 10. The CDR3 runs to 15 residues.

Only a few counts were recorded for this clonotype. The chain uses TRBV5-1 and TRBJ2-7, with D possibly matching TRBD1 (6 bases). This CDR3 has 16 residues. Germline lookup yields CDR1 SGHRS and CDR2 YFSETQ. The V end lost 0 bases, the J end lost 2 bases, and 15 bases lay between the germline ends. The CDR3 bases are TGCGCCAGCAGCTTGGCCCTACAGGGCCCCACCTACGAGCAGTACTTC. It encodes CASSLALQGPTYEQYF.

This clonotype came up a few times. CDR3 loop: CASSAGGGQGSVQDQPQHF. CDR3 coding DNA: TGTGCCAGCAGTGCCGGAGGTGGGCAGGGTTCGGTTCAAGATCAGCCCCAGCATTTT. The rearrangement uses TRBV6-1 and TRBJ1-5, with a tentative D call TRBD1 (5 bases). The V end was cut by 4 bases, the J end by 5 bases, with 27 bases between. Germline CDR1 is MNHNS and CDR2 is SASEGT. The CDR3 has 19 residues.

This clonotype has just a few counts. This rearrangement joins TRBV4-1 to TRBJ2-7, with 9 bases that match TRBD2. The V gene end was trimmed by 6 bases and the J gene end by 3 bases; junction bases not matched to a gene: 6. Germline V gene data show CDR1 as MGHRA and CDR2 as YSYEKL. The CDR3 runs to 14 residues. As DNA, the CDR3 is TGCGCCAGCAGACCGGGACTAGCCAACTACGAGCAGTACTTC. As protein: CASRPGLANYEQYF.

This clonotype was seen at least ten times. The CDR3 DNA is TGCGCCAGCAGCCAAGACCCGGGGGGCTCCTACAATGAGCAGTTCTTC. Translating gives CASSQDPGGSYNEQFF. The gene calls are TRBV5-1 and TRBJ2-1; 7 positions match TRBD2. Looked up from germline, CDR1 is SGHRS and CDR2 is YFSETQ. The V gene end was trimmed by 4 bases and the J gene end by 0 bases; junction bases not matched to a gene: 7. This CDR3 contains 16 residues.

This clonotype has ten or more counts. V and J are TRBV5-7 and TRBJ2-7, with TRBD2 matching over 11 bases. TRBV5-7 is filed as an ORF, its function uncertain. This CDR3 is built from 13 residues. V lost 2 bases and J lost 7; bases outside the gene matches: 2. The DNA of the CDR3 is TGTGCCAGCAGCTTTAGCGGGGGGGGAGAGCAGTACTTC. Its translation: CASSFSGGGEQYF.

This clonotype was seen repeatedly, ten times or more. CDR3 in amino acids: CASSSRATRIYEQYF. DNA for the CDR3: TGTGCCAGCAGCTCCCGGGCCACACGAATCTACGAGCAGTACTTC. The chain employs TRBV7-9 and TRBJ2-7, with D hard to call. Trimming pared 4 bases from V and 3 bases from J, leaving 16 bases between. Germline CDR1 SEHNR, CDR2 FQNEAQ (reference sequence). This CDR3 contains 15 residues.

There are a few counts of this clonotype. The CDR3 sequence is CASSQDLGPGGMTDTQYF. CDR3 sequence (DNA): TGTGCCAGCAGCCAAGATCTTGGCCCAGGGGGTATGACAGATACGCAGTATTTT. The genes are TRBV3-1 and TRBJ2-3; 7 bases are a match to TRBD1. Per germline, CDR1 LGHDT and CDR2 YNNKEL (reference sequence). This CDR3 spans 18 amino acids. The J segment lost 3 bases and the V segment lost 0 bases, leaving 12 bases of the junction unmatched.

V gene TRBV7-2 combines with J gene TRBJ2-7; D not resolved. V lost 1 base and J 7 bases, leaving 11 bases between the germline ends. This CDR3 is 13 amino acids long. Germline CDR1 reads SGHTA; CDR2 reads FQGNSA. The DNA for the CDR3 is TGTGCCAGCAGCTTAGAAACGACCCAGGAGCAGTACTTC. Translation gives CASSLETTQEQYF.

This clonotype was seen repeatedly, ten times or more. This rearrangement joins TRBV5-6 to TRBJ1-4; D not resolved. V was pared by 2 bases and J by 2 bases, with 4 bases between. This CDR3 spans 13 amino acids. Germline values: CDR1 SGHDT, CDR2 YYEEEE. CDR3 protein: CASSLPTNEKLFF. The CDR3 DNA reads TGTGCCAGCAGCTTACCTACTAATGAAAAACTGTTTTTT. The whole variable domain, filled in from reference TRBV5-6 and TRBJ1-4, reads DAGVTQSPTHLIKTRGQQVTLRCSPKSGHDTVSWYQQALGQGPQFIFQYYEEEERQRGNFPDRFSGHQFPNYSSELNVNALLLGDSALYLCASSLPTNEKLFFGSGTQLSVL.

This clonotype was seen at least ten times. The chain uses TRBV7-2 and TRBJ2-1; 7 positions match TRBD1. The CDR3 is made up of 13 amino acids. Germline CDR1 SGHTA, CDR2 FQGNSA. Trimming cost V 4 bases and J 9 bases; bases outside gene matches: 6. The CDR3 is CASSWGTEIEQFF. The CDR3 coding sequence is TGTGCCAGCAGCTGGGGGACAGAAATTGAGCAGTTCTTC.

The gene calls are TRBV6-1 and TRBJ1-2, with a possible D match to TRBD1 (6 bases). CDR1 and CDR2 from the germline V gene are MNHNS and SASEGT. Trimming cost V 8 bases and J 6 bases, with 16 bases left between them. There are 13 residues in the CDR3. The CDR3 coding sequence is TGTGCCAGCTTTAGGGGGGCCGGGGATGGCTACACCTTC. It translates to CASFRGAGDGYTF.

In this sample, this clonotype turned up a few times. This chain's CDR3 is CASSVGGGVGETQYF. CDR3 DNA sequence: TGTGCCAGCAGCGTAGGGGGAGGCGTGGGGGAGACCCAGTACTTC. The chain uses TRBV9 and TRBJ2-5; tentatively, D is TRBD2 (6 bases). Germline V CDR1 and CDR2: SGDLS, YYNGEE. Trimming removed 0 bases from V and 5 bases from J, with 14 bases in between. The CDR3 totals 15 residues.

This chain connects TRBV19 to TRBJ1-5; 8 bases are shared with TRBD1. Trimming at V came to 6 bases and at J to 4 bases, leaving 5 bases not matched to a gene. Germline loops: CDR1 LNHDA, CDR2 SQIVND (reference sequence). The CDR3 totals 14 residues. Written as DNA, the CDR3 is TGTGCCAGTAGACGACAGGGGTTGAATCAGCCCCAGCATTTT. Protein: CASRRQGLNQPQHF.

There are a few counts of this clonotype. This CDR3 is CASSAGGSGMIREQYF. The CDR3 nucleotides read TGTGCCAGCAGCGCCGGAGGAAGCGGGATGATTCGGGAGCAGTACTTC. The chain recombines TRBV9 with TRBJ2-7; 7 bases map to TRBD2. The junction had 16 bases not matched to a gene; V was cut back by 3 bases and J by 7 bases. Germline V gene sequence: CDR1 SGDLS, CDR2 YYNGEE. The CDR3 totals 16 residues.

This clonotype was counted between two and nine times. The rearrangement uses TRBV11-2 and TRBJ2-5; maybe TRBD2 (5 bases). This CDR3 spans 14 amino acids. Germline-derived CDR1 and CDR2 are SGHAT and FQNNGV. V shed 5 bases and J shed 2 bases, with 12 bases lying between them. The chain's CDR3 is CASSPTLGQETQYF. In DNA, the CDR3 is TGTGCCAGCAGCCCCACACTAGGGCAAGAGACCCAGTACTTC.

This clonotype came up a few times. This chain uses TRBV7-9 with TRBJ2-7, with TRBD2 matching over 13 bases. The CDR3 covers 15 residues. Germline CDR1 reads SEHNR; CDR2 reads FQNEAQ (reference sequence). J gave up 3 bases and V 5 bases, and 4 bases lay outside the gene matches. The DNA for the CDR3 is TGTGCCAGCAGCGGAGGGACTAGCGGGGTCTACGAGCAGTACTTC. Its protein product is CASSGGTSGVYEQYF.

This clonotype was observed a handful of times. The genes are TRBV3-1 and TRBJ2-1, with D unresolved. Trimming took off 4 bases at V and 9 bases at J, with 10 bases between the two ends. The CDR3 is 12 amino acids. From germline, CDR1 is LGHDT and CDR2 YNNKEL (reference sequence). The CDR3 nucleotides are TGTGCCAGCAGCCCCGAAAGAGGTGAGCAGTTCTTC. Protein product: CASSPERGEQFF.

This clonotype was seen at least ten times. The chain couples TRBV29-1 to TRBJ1-2, with a possible D match to TRBD1 (5 bases). Looked up from germline, CDR1 is SQVTM and CDR2 is ANQGSEA. This CDR3 has 12 amino acids. Trimming took 6 bases from V and 0 from J, leaving 8 bases between them. The DNA of the CDR3 is TGCAGCGTCCCGGGGGCTAACTATGGCTACACCTTC. Translating gives CSVPGANYGYTF.

This clonotype was detected many times. J is TRBJ2-1 and V is TRBV7-3; TRBD2 matches 10 bases. The CDR3 extends over 17 amino acids. CDR1 and CDR2 (germline): SGHTA, FQGTGA. The V and J ends lost 1 base and 3 bases, in that order; junction bases with no gene match: 6. CDR3 DNA sequence: TGTGCCAGCAGCTTAAACGTAGCGGGGGGTTTCTACAATGAGCAGTTCTTC. Protein product: CASSLNVAGGFYNEQFF.